This T cell receptor (beta chain) was recovered during a study of early T cells in non-severe SARS-CoV-2 infection. Study in general: Sequencing of bulk RNA from unsorted whole blood was done, without chain pairing. Overall study results and limits: A preference for anti-spike CD8 responses marked VDJdb matching, which missed private and CD4 specificities.

Molecules of cDNA were individually given unique molecular identifiers that were attached to them. TCRdb fed the 5' RACE reads into MiXCR, producing one record per CDR3 protein. The sample carries more than 90,000 distinct CDR3 sequences, roughly an eighth recorded once. This clonotype came up a few times. The antigen remains undetermined. The V segment lost 6 bases and the J segment 6 bases; nucleotides outside the gene matches: 11. The CDR3 runs 15 residues. The V gene's germline CDR1 is MGHRA and CDR2 YSYEKL. The source material was whole blood. The sequence derives from an adult who was a healthcare worker with PCR-confirmed SARS-CoV-2 infection or an uninfected control (not recorded which). The chain uses TRBV4-1 and TRBJ1-5; TRBD1 matches at 7 bases. The CDR3 nucleotides are TGCGCCAGCAGTCTCCGACAGGGTCAGGGTCAGCCCCAGCATTTT. It translates to CASSLRQGQGQPQHF.